This T cell receptor (beta chain) was retrieved from a study of beta chain features in type 1 diabetes. Study context: Examination covered under 110 million sorted cells spanning all samples.

General study results and limits: Fewer junction insertions and more nucleotide deletions appeared in type 1 diabetes patients.

This CDR3 contains 14 residues. The V and J ends lost 5 bases and 7 bases, in that order; junction bases with no gene match: 9. Germline CDR1 and CDR2: SGHAT and FQNNGV. As for this clone: The antigen is unknown.

As every portion of the isolated RNA was reverse transcribed, the sequencing read expressed TCRB transcripts. Clones were sequenced by immunoSEQ multiplex PCR, and TCRdb holds only the in-frame ones, with some missing. Among 350,000 to 450,000 clones listed, roughly 15% were seen once. The receptor's source is a woman aged 18-29 years in good health. The chain employs TRBV11-2 and TRBJ2-7, with 9 positions matching TRBD2. Sequenced input: naive CD4+ T cells from blood. The chain's CDR3 is CASSPGGGGFEQYF. The CDR3 nucleotides are TGTGCCAGCAGCCCCGGCGGGGGGGGATTTGAGCAGTACTTC. Complete variable domain (other parts from reference TRBV11-2 and TRBJ2-7): EAGVAQSPRYKIIEKRQSVAFWCNPISGHATLYWYQQILGQGPKLLIQFQNNGVVDDSQLPKDRFSAERLKGVDSTLKIQPAKLEDSAVYLCASSPGGGGFEQYFGPGTRLTVT.